This T cell receptor (beta chain) was identified during a study of graft-versus-host responses after intestinal transplantation. Study conclusions and caveats: The authors found GvH clones in recipient marrow, some appearing first in ileum or blood.

TCRdb's table, derived via immunoSEQ multiplex PCR, lists solely in-frame clones and lacks some. This table holds almost 8,500 clones, roughly 93% found once. Note on this clone: Antigen: not known.

V lost 6 bases, J lost 5 bases, and 19 bases lay in between. This CDR3 region has 15 residues. From germline, CDR1 is MDHEN and CDR2 SYDVKM. The V gene is TRBV28, the J gene TRBJ1-1, with TRBD1 as a possible D gene (6 bases). The receptor's source is a human patient who received an intestinal transplant, so some T cells may come from the graft donor. The sequencing used PBMCs, collected 11 days after intestinal transplantation. In DNA form, the CDR3 reads TGTGCCAGCAGCCCCCGGGAGGGGACAAGGACTGAAGCTTTCTTT. It yields the protein CASSPREGTRTEAFF.